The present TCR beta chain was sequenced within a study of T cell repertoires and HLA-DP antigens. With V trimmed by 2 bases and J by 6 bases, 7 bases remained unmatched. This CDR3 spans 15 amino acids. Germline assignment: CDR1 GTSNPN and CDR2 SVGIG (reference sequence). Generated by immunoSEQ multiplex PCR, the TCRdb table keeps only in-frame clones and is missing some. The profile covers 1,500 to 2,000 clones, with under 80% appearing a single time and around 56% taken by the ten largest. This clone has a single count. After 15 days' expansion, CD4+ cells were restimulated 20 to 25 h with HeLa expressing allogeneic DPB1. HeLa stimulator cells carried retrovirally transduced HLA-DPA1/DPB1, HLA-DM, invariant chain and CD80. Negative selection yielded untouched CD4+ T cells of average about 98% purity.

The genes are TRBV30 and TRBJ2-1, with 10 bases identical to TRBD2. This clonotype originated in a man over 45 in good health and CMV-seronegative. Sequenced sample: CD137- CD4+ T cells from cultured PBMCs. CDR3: CAWSKSGRALNEQFF. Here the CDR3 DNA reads TGTGCCTGGAGTAAAAGCGGGAGGGCACTCAATGAGCAGTTCTTC.